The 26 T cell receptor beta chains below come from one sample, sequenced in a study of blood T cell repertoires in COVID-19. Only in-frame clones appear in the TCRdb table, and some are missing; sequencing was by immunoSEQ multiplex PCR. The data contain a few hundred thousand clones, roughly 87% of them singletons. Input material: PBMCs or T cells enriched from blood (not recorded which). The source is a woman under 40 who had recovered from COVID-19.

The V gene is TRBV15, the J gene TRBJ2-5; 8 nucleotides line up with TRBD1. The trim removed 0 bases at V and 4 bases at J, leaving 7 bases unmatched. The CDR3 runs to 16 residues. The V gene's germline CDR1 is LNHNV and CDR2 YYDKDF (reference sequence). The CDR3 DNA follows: TGTGCCACCAGCAGAGATGGGGACACAGGGGGAGAGACCCAGTACTTC. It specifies CATSRDGDTGGETQYF.

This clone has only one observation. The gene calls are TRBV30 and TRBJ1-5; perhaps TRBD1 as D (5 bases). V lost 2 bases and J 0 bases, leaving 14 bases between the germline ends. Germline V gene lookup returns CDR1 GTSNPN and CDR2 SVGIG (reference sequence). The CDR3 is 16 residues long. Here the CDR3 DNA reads TGTGCCTGGAGTTTTGGGGACTTTTATAGCAATCAGCCCCAGCATTTT. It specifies CAWSFGDFYSNQPQHF. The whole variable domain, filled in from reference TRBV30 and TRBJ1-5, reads SQTIHQWPATLVQPVGSPLSLECTVEGTSNPNLYWYRQAAGRGLQLLFYSVGIGQISSEVPQNLSASRPQDRQFILSSKKLLLSDSGFYLCAWSFGDFYSNQPQHFGDGTRLSIL.

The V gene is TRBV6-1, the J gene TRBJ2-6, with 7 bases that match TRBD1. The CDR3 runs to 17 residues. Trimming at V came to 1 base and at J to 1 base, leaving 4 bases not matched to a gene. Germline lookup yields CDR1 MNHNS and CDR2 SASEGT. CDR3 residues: CASSEEGAWSGANVLTF. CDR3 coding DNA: TGTGCCAGCAGTGAAGAGGGGGCCTGGTCTGGGGCCAACGTCCTGACTTTC.

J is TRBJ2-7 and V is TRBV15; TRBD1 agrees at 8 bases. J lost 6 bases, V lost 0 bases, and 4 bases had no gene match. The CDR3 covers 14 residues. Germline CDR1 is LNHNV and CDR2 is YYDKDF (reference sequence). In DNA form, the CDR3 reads TGTGCCACCAGCAGAGATCTGACAGGGGTCGAGCAGTACTTC. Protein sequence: CATSRDLTGVEQYF.

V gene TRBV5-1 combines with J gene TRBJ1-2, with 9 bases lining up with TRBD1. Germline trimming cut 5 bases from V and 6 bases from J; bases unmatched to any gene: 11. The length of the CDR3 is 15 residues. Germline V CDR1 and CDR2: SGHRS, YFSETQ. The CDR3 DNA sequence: TGCGCCAGCAGTTCCTCCGGGACAGGGCTACATGGCTACACCTTC. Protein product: CASSSSGTGLHGYTF.

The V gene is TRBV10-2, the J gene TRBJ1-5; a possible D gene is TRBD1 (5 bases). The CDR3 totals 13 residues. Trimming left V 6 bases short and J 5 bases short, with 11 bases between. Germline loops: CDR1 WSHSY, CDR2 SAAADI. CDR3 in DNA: TGCGCCAGCAGCGCAGGGAGGGATCAGCCCCAGCATTTT. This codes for CASSAGRDQPQHF.

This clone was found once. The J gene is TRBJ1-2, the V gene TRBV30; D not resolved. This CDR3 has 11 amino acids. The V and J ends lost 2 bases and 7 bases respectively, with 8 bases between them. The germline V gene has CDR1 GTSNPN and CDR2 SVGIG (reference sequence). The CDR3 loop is CAWSWASGYTF. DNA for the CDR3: TGTGCCTGGAGTTGGGCCTCTGGCTACACCTTC.

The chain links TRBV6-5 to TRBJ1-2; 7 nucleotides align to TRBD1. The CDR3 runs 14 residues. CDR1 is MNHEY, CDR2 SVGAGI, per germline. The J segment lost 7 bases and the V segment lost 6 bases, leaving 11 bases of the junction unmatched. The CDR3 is CASRQGTAAGGYTF. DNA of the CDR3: TGTGCCAGCAGACAAGGGACAGCCGCGGGTGGCTACACCTTC.

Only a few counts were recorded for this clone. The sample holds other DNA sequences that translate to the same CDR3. The CDR3 here is CASRQNLNYGYTF. In nucleotides, the CDR3 is TGTGCCAGCAGACAGAACCTTAACTATGGCTACACCTTC. The V and J genes are TRBV27 and TRBJ1-2; D is undetermined. This CDR3 has 13 residues. Trimming stripped 6 bases from V and 1 base from J, with 9 bases between. CDR1 is MNHEY, CDR2 SMNVEV, per germline (reference sequence).

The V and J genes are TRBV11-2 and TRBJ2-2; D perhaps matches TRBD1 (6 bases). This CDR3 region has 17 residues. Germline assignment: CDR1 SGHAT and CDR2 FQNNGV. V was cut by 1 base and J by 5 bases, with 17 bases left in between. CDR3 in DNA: TGTGCCAGCAGCTTAGCAGTCGCAGGGGCGCGGACCGGGGAGCTGTTTTTT. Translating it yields CASSLAVAGARTGELFF. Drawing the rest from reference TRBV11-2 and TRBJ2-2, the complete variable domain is EAGVAQSPRYKIIEKRQSVAFWCNPISGHATLYWYQQILGQGPKLLIQFQNNGVVDDSQLPKDRFSAERLKGVDSTLKIQPAKLEDSAVYLCASSLAVAGARTGELFFGEGSRLTVL.

The CDR3 bases are TGTGCCAGCAGCTTGGGGGGACAGGGCCAAAATGAGCAGTTCTTC. Amino acids: CASSLGGQGQNEQFF. The V gene is TRBV5-8, the J gene TRBJ2-1; 9 bases agree with TRBD1. This CDR3 is built from 15 residues. Germline V gene sequence: CDR1 SGHTS, CDR2 YDEGEE. With 0 bases clipped from V and 7 bases from J, the junction kept 5 bases outside the gene matches.

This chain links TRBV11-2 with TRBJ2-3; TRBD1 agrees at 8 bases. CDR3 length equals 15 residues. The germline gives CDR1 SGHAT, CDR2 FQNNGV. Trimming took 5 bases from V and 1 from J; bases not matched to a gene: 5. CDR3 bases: TGTGCCAGCAGCCCCGGGACAGGAGGCACAGATACGCAGTATTTT. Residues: CASSPGTGGTDTQYF.

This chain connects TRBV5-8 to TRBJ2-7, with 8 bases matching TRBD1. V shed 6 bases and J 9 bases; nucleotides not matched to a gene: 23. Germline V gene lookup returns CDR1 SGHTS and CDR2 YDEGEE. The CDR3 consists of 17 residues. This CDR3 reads CASKTSLTGTGRGGQYF. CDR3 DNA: TGTGCCAGCAAGACTTCCTTGACCGGGACAGGACGCGGCGGGCAGTACTTC. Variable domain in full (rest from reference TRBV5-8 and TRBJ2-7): EAGVTQSPTHLIKTRGQQATLRCSPISGHTSVYWYQQALGLGLQFLLWYDEGEERNRGNFPPRFSGRQFPNYSSELNVNALELEDSALYLCASKTSLTGTGRGGQYFGPGTRLTVT.

The CDR3 reads CASSYSTLQTYEQYF. CDR3 DNA sequence: TGTGCCAGCAGTTACTCGACACTTCAGACCTACGAGCAGTACTTC. This chain connects TRBV6-5 to TRBJ2-7; D not certain. Per the germline V gene, CDR1 is MNHEY and CDR2 is SVGAGI. This CDR3 has 15 residues. V lost 0 bases to trimming and J lost 2 bases, with 11 bases between them.

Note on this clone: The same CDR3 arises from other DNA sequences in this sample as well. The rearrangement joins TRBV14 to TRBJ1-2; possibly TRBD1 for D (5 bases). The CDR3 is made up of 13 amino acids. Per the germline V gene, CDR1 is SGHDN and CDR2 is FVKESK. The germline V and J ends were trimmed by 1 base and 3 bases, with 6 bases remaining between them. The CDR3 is CASSQGRDYGYTF. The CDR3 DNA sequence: TGTGCCAGCAGCCAAGGCAGGGACTATGGCTACACCTTC.

CDR3 coding DNA: TGTGCCAGCATTTATAGACCCCGGGACATTACCTACGAGCAGTACTTC. This encodes CASIYRPRDITYEQYF. V and J are TRBV6-5 and TRBJ2-7; tentative D call: TRBD1 (6 bases). V was trimmed by 7 bases and J by 2 bases, leaving 21 bases between them. CDR1 and CDR2 (germline): MNHEY, SVGAGI. This CDR3 comprises 16 residues.

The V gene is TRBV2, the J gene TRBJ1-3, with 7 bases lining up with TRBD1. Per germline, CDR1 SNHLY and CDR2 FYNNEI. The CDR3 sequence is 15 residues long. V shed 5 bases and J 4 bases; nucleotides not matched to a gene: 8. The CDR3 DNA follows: TGTGCCAGCAGTATTCAGCCGGGACAGGGAAACACCATATATTTT. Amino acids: CASSIQPGQGNTIYF.

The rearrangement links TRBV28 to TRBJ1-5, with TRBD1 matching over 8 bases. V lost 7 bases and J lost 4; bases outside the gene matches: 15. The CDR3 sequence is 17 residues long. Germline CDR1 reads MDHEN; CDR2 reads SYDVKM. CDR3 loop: CASTSLRQGRGNQPQHF. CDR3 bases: TGTGCCAGCACTTCCCTTAGACAGGGGAGGGGGAATCAGCCCCAGCATTTT.

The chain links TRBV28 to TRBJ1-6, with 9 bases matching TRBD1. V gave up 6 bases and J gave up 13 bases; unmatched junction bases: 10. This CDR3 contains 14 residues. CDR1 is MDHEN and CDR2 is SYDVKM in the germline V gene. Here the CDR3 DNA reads TGTGCCAGCAGCCCGGACAGGGGAGGGTATCCCCTCCACTTT. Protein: CASSPDRGGYPLHF.

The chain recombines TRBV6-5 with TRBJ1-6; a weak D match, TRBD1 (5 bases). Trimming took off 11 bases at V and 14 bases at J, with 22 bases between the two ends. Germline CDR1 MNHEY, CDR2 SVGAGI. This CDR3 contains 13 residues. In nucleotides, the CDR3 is TGTGCCGGGGCCGTGGGGCCCCGCGGGGCCCTCCACTTT. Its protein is CAGAVGPRGALHF.

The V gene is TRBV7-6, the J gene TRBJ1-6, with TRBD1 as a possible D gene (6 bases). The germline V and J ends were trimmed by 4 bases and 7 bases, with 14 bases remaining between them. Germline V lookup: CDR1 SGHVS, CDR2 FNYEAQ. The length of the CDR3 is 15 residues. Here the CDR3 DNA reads TGTGCCAGCAGCTCGGGTACAGGGATGAATTCACCCCTCCACTTT. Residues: CASSSGTGMNSPLHF.

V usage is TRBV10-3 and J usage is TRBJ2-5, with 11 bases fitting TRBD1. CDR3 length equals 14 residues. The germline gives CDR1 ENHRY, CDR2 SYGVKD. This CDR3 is CATSGGTGGETQYF. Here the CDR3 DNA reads TGTGCTACTTCCGGCGGGACAGGGGGAGAGACCCAGTACTTC.

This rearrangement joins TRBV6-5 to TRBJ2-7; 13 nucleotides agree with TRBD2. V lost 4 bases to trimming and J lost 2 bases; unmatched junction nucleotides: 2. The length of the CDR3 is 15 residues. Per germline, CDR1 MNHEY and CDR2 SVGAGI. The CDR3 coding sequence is TGTGCCAGCAGTTTGGGACTAGCGGGGCCCTACGAGCAGTACTTC. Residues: CASSLGLAGPYEQYF.

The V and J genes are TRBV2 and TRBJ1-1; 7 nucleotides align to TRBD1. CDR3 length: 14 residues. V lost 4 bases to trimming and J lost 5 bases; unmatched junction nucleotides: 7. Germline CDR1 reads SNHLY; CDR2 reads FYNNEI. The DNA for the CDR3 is TGTGCCAGCAGTGTAAGGCAGGGGGGAACTGAAGCTTTCTTT. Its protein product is CASSVRQGGTEAFF.

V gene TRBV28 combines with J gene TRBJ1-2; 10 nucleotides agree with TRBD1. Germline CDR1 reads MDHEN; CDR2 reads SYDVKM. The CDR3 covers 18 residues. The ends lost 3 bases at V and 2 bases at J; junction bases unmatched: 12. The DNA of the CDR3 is TGTGCCAGCAGTTTCCCAAGACAGGGGGCGCGAGGGAACTATGGCTACACCTTC. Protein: CASSFPRQGARGNYGYTF.

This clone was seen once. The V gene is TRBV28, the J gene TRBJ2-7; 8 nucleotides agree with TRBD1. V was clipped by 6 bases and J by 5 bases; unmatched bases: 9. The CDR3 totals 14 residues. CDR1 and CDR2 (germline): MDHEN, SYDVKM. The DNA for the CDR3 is TGTGCCAGCAGGACTAGACAGGGGTACCACGAGCAGTACTTC. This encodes CASRTRQGYHEQYF. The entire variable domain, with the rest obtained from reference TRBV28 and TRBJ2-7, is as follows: DVKVTQSSRYLVKRTGEKVFLECVQDMDHENMFWYRQDPGLGLRLIYFSYDVKMKEKGDIPEGYSVSREKKERFSLILESASTNQTSMYLCASRTRQGYHEQYFGPGTRLTVT.